The sequence of this TCR beta chain was determined in a study of blood T cell repertoires in COVID-19 (dated by TCRdb to about 2020). Some background on the complete study: Samples covering the acute and convalescent phases of COVID-19 were provided by collaborators in the United States, Italy and Spain. Nearly every sample came with metadata listing a de-identified subject ID, COVID-19 status, age in years and sex. A freely available public database, intended as a resource for researchers studying the immune response to SARS-CoV-2, is where the repertoires were released. Where available, HLA class I and class II types were obtained from metadata supplied by the sample provider rather than from assay-based typing. The material from the prospective study consisted of cDNA or gDNA derived from T cells, B-cell-depleted T cells, or PBMCs. Samples were obtained from the ongoing ImmuneRACE study (first 160 participants) and from 1,254 subjects provided by 6 global collaborators. Subjects who had been exposed to COVID-19, were actively infected with it, or had recovered from it provided the deeply sampled blood TCRbeta repertoires that made up the dataset. Broader findings and caveats from the paper: The quantity of clinical and demographic metadata differed by source and by participant and was supplied without curation.

Each collaborating institution followed its own protocols to collect whole blood in K2EDTA tubes. For TCRbeta analysis, collaborators shipped samples as frozen whole blood, isolated PBMCs, or DNA extracted from either of those sample types. CDR1 MNHNY and CDR2 SVGAGI were looked up in the germline V gene (reference sequence). Germline trimming amounts to 6 bases on V and 6 bases on J, with 4 as the count of junction bases outside the gene matches. The CDR3, from cysteine to phenylalanine, totals 13 residues. Only the CDR3 DNA is retained, 39 bases long and in frame from the first base. TCRbeta CDR3 regions were amplified from genomic DNA using the immunoSEQ Assay, a bias-controlled multiplex PCR. The study's processing was this. The number of nucleated cells in each sample was estimated by amplification of reference gene primers within the assay. To quantify the absolute abundance of each unique TCRbeta CDR3 rearrangement, sequence reads were collapsed and filtered. Productive Simpson clonality was computed per sample as the square root of Simpson's diversity index over productive rearrangements. TCRdb took this table from immuneACCESS and kept in-frame rearrangements with V and J called. Such tables lack part of the clones; where checked against another copy, unresolved V genes explain under half of the gap, and the rest is unexplained. V, J and clone size were drawn from that table, and D and trimming were deduced from the DNA. Counted in this sample were roughly 40,000 clones; 90% of them appeared once. The ten biggest clones cover around 5.3% of the sample.

Regarding this clone: Its antigen has not been determined. The input lacks base qualities; no much larger clone sits a single base away.

The sequence was collected from a human donor in a cohort sampled during active COVID-19. The rearrangement combines TRBV6-6 with TRBJ1-2, with 10 bases aligning to TRBD1. What was sequenced was peripheral blood. At the DNA level, the sequence is TGTGCCAGCAGCGAGACAGGGGGCGATGGCTACACCTTC. Its translation is CASSETGGDGYTF.